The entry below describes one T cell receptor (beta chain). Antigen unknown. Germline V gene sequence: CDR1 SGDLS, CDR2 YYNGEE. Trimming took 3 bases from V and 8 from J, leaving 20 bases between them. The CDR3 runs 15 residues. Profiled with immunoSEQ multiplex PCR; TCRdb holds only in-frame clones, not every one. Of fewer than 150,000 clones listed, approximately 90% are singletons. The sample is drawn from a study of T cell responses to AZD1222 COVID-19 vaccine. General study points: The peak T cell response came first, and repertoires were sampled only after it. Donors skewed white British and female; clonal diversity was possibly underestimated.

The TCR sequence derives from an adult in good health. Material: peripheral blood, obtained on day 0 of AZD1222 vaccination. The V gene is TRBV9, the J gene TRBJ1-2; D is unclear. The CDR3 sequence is CASSATTGPLGGYTF. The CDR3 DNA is TGTGCCAGCAGCGCTACGACGGGCCCTCTCGGGGGCTACACCTTC. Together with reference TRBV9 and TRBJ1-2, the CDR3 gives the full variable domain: DSGVTQTPKHLITATGQRVTLRCSPRSGDLSVYWYQQSLDQGLQFLIQYYNGEERAKGNILERFSAQQFPDLHSELNLSSLELGDSALYFCASSATTGPLGGYTFGSGTRLTVV.